These 14 T cell receptor beta chains originate from one sample sequenced in a study of response to subunit inactivated influenza vaccine (dated by TCRdb to between 2017 and 2018). Libraries were prepared through RT-PCR. TCRdb lists the instrument as Illumina HiSeq 2500. TCRdb reprocessed the public reads (quality trimming at Q25 with fastp, clone calling with MiXCR) and kept in-frame beta chains. When rows share a CDR3 protein, they turn into one entry using the most common DNA and genes. The sample table contains about 580,000 distinct CDR3 sequences; only one count was recorded for around 15% of them. The ten top clones hold 11% of the sample. The specimen comprised PBMCs from blood, sampled roughly 12 days after vaccination. Receptor source: a middle-aged man who received an inactivated influenza vaccine. Donor details come from another sample of the same person, matched by shared clones.

In this sample, this clonotype turned up a few times. The rearrangement joins TRBV6-2 or TRBV6-3 to TRBJ2-3; 10 bases map to TRBD2. Germline trimming cut 6 bases from V and 0 bases from J; bases unmatched to any gene: 6. This CDR3 is 16 amino acids long. Per the germline V gene, CDR1 is MNHEY and CDR2 is SVGEGT. CDR3 protein: CASRLIAGGSTDTQYF. CDR3 coding DNA: TGTGCCAGCAGGCTTATAGCGGGAGGAAGCACAGATACGCAGTATTTT.

The chain uses TRBV12-3 or TRBV12-4 and TRBJ2-7; D gene uncertain. The ends were cut back, 6 bases at V and 4 bases at J, with 16 bases in the middle. The CDR3 sequence is 14 residues long. The CDR3 DNA is TGTGCCAGCAGCATCCCCAGACGGAGATACGAGCAGTACTTC. Translation: CASSIPRRRYEQYF.

The sample holds many counts of this clonotype. This sequence joins TRBV7-9 and TRBJ1-5; D gene uncertain. The V end lost 4 bases, the J end lost 9 bases, and 10 bases lay between the germline ends. Germline loops: CDR1 SEHNR, CDR2 FQNEAQ (reference sequence). The CDR3 has 12 amino acids. In DNA form, the CDR3 reads TGTGCCAGCAGCTCCTCTGAGGGGCCCCAGCATTTT. The encoded protein is CASSSSEGPQHF.

The chain carries TRBV6-2 or TRBV6-3 and TRBJ2-1, with 11 bases identical to TRBD2. CDR3 length: 14 amino acids. Germline V gene sequence: CDR1 MNHEY, CDR2 SVGEGT. V trimming: 6 bases; J trimming: 6 bases; junction bases outside the gene matches: 4. CDR3: CASRGSGRANEQFF. In DNA form, the CDR3 reads TGTGCCAGCAGAGGTAGCGGGAGGGCCAATGAGCAGTTCTTC.

The chain carries TRBV20-1 and TRBJ1-1; D not certain. The V end was cut by 4 bases, the J end by 1 base, with 10 bases between. The CDR3 is made up of 13 amino acids. CDR1 and CDR2 (germline): DFQATT, SNEGSKA (reference sequence). The CDR3 DNA sequence: TGCAGTGCTAAGAGTTTAAGGAACACTGAAGCTTTCTTT. Amino acids: CSAKSLRNTEAFF.

There are a few counts of this clonotype. The genes are TRBV27 and TRBJ1-4, with D hard to call. Germline values: CDR1 MNHEY, CDR2 SMNVEV (reference sequence). Trimming stripped 5 bases from V and 8 bases from J, with 21 bases between. The CDR3 is 16 residues long. The CDR3 DNA reads TGTGCCAGCAGTCCCCTCGGGATGGGCGGTAGCGAAAAACTGTTTTTT. Its translation is CASSPLGMGGSEKLFF.

This chain connects TRBV29-1 to TRBJ2-7; TRBD1 matches at 10 bases. The CDR3 contains 12 residues. Trimming took 5 bases from V and 5 from J; bases not matched to a gene: 3. Germline V gene lookup returns CDR1 SQVTM and CDR2 ANQGSEA. The CDR3 coding sequence is TGCAGCGTTTATGACAGGGGGCACGAGCAGTACTTC. It is translated as CSVYDRGHEQYF.

This chain connects TRBV12-3 or TRBV12-4 to TRBJ2-5, with 7 bases that match TRBD2. The CDR3 runs to 14 residues. V gave up 5 bases and J gave up 1 base; unmatched junction bases: 4. CDR3 loop: CASSPGTTQETQYF. In nucleotides, the CDR3 is TGTGCCAGCAGTCCCGGGACTACCCAAGAGACCCAGTACTTC.

This rearrangement joins TRBV24-1 to TRBJ2-1; possibly TRBD2 for D (5 bases). The CDR3 covers 13 residues. CDR1 and CDR2 from the germline V gene are KGHDR and SFDVKD. Trimming cost V 5 bases and J 7 bases, with 11 bases left between them. CDR3 amino acids: CATSAPSGNEQFF. In nucleotides, the CDR3 is TGTGCCACCAGTGCCCCAAGCGGTAATGAGCAGTTCTTC.

Many counts were recorded for this clonotype. The rearrangement joins TRBV28 to TRBJ2-7, with D perhaps matching TRBD1 (6 bases). Germline CDR1 reads MDHEN; CDR2 reads SYDVKM. This CDR3 contains 19 residues. V lost 6 bases to trimming and J lost 2 bases, with 29 bases between them. In DNA form, the CDR3 reads TGTGCCAGCAGCCGTCCTTTCATTGATCCCGGACAGAGCCCCTACGAGCAGTACTTC. Its translation is CASSRPFIDPGQSPYEQYF.

There are many counts of this clonotype. The chain couples TRBV6-2 or TRBV6-3 to TRBJ1-2; D gene uncertain. V shed 7 bases and J shed 4 bases, with 13 bases lying between them. The CDR3 consists of 13 residues. From germline, CDR1 is MNHEY and CDR2 SVGEGT. CDR3: CASTPDGSYGYTF. DNA of the CDR3: TGTGCCAGCACCCCGGACGGTTCCTATGGCTACACCTTC.

This clonotype has ten or more counts. This chain links TRBV4-2 with TRBJ1-2, with 7 bases identical to TRBD1. With 0 bases clipped from V and 3 bases from J, the junction kept 1 base outside the gene matches. Germline V lookup: CDR1 LGHNA, CDR2 YNFKEQ. This CDR3 spans 14 amino acids. The CDR3 DNA reads as TGTGCCAGCAGCCAAGATGGGACAGACTATGGCTACACCTTC. Its protein is CASSQDGTDYGYTF.

This clonotype was seen ten or more times. The germline gene is not matched at one end of the junction; a read error may be the cause. This chain uses TRBV5-6 with TRBJ2-7; 7 nucleotides agree with TRBD1. CDR3 length: 15 amino acids. Germline-derived CDR1 and CDR2 are SGHDT and YYEEEE. The CDR3 here is CASSLRTGWSSEQYF. Here the CDR3 DNA reads TGTGCCAGCAGCTTAAGGACAGGATGGTCCTCCGAGCAGTACTTC.

This clonotype was seen more than once but under ten times. The CDR3 DNA is TGTGCCAGCAGCCTACTAGCGGGAGTCTGGGGCGAGCAGTACTTC. Protein sequence: CASSLLAGVWGEQYF. V gene TRBV2 combines with J gene TRBJ2-7; 11 nucleotides agree with TRBD2. This CDR3 is built from 15 residues. With 6 bases clipped from V and 6 bases from J, the junction kept 10 bases outside the gene matches. Germline V gene lookup returns CDR1 SNHLY and CDR2 FYNNEI.